A selection of T cell receptor beta chains follows, all from one sample in a study of cytomegalovirus exposure and HLA in healthy donors. Generated by immunoSEQ multiplex PCR, the TCRdb table keeps only in-frame clones and is missing some. Among over 100,000 clones listed, more than 8% were seen once. Material: PBMCs. The receptors stem from a middle-aged man in good health and CMV-seronegative. Both conserved end residues are part of each CDR3. Each record gives: CDR3 protein, CDR3 DNA, J gene, D gene, clone size, V gene. The D gene is left open where the match is weak. Size is stated for part of the rows, as once, few or many counts, or as a class when the clone is expanded.

CDR3aa: CASCRTGVTEAFF
CDR3nt: TGTGCCAGCTGCCGGACAGGGGTGACTGAAGCTTTCTTT
j_gene: TRBJ1-1
d_gene: TRBD1
abundance: .
v_gene: TRBV7-8

CDR3aa: CASSQANLNTEAFF
CDR3nt: TGTGCCAGCAGTCAAGCAAACTTGAACACTGAAGCTTTCTTT
j_gene: TRBJ1-1
d_gene: .
abundance: few
v_gene: TRBV6-6

CDR3aa: CAGSRGYQETQYF
CDR3nt: TGTGCCGGGTCCCGGGGGTACCAAGAGACCCAGTACTTC
j_gene: TRBJ2-5
d_gene: .
abundance: .
v_gene: TRBV6-6

CDR3aa: CAWTIGGDGYTF
CDR3nt: TGTGCCTGGACCATAGGGGGGGATGGCTACACCTTC
j_gene: TRBJ1-2
d_gene: .
abundance: few
v_gene: TRBV30

CDR3aa: CASQFDRGEGYTF
CDR3nt: TGTGCCAGCCAATTCGACAGGGGAGAAGGCTACACCTTC
j_gene: TRBJ1-2
d_gene: TRBD1
abundance: few
v_gene: TRBV19

CDR3aa: CASSQDGRGSYNSPLHF
CDR3nt: TGCGCCAGCAGCCAAGATGGAAGGGGCTCCTATAATTCACCCCTCCACTTT
j_gene: TRBJ1-6
d_gene: .
abundance: .
v_gene: TRBV4-3

CDR3aa: CSVEVGGGEKLFF
CDR3nt: TGCAGCGTTGAGGTCGGGGGTGGTGAAAAACTGTTTTTT
j_gene: TRBJ1-4
d_gene: .
abundance: .
v_gene: TRBV29-1

CDR3aa: CASSHTGQAPYEQYF
CDR3nt: TGCGCCAGCAGCCATACTGGACAGGCCCCGTACGAGCAGTACTTC
j_gene: TRBJ2-7
d_gene: TRBD1
abundance: .
v_gene: TRBV4-1

CDR3aa: CASSETGTGAETQYF
CDR3nt: TGTGCCAGCAGTGAAACCGGGACAGGGGCGGAGACCCAGTACTTC
j_gene: TRBJ2-5
d_gene: TRBD1
abundance: few
v_gene: TRBV6-1

CDR3aa: CASSLTGASEAFF
CDR3nt: TGTGCCAGCAGCTTGACAGGGGCCAGTGAAGCTTTCTTT
j_gene: TRBJ1-1
d_gene: TRBD1
abundance: few
v_gene: TRBV5-4

CDR3aa: CASTQGTYYEQYF
CDR3nt: TGTGCCAGCACCCAGGGGACGTACTACGAGCAGTACTTC
j_gene: TRBJ2-7
d_gene: .
abundance: few
v_gene: TRBV6-1

CDR3aa: CASSEGGPPMNTEAFF
CDR3nt: TGTGCCAGCAGCGAAGGGGGACCTCCCATGAACACTGAAGCTTTCTTT
j_gene: TRBJ1-1
d_gene: .
abundance: .
v_gene: TRBV9

CDR3aa: CASSQAGYQPQHF
CDR3nt: TGCGCCAGCAGCCAAGCCGGGTATCAGCCCCAGCATTTT
j_gene: TRBJ1-5
d_gene: .
abundance: few
v_gene: TRBV4-1

CDR3aa: CATSRGRGEETQYF
CDR3nt: TGTGCCACCAGCAGAGGGCGGGGGGAAGAGACCCAGTACTTC
j_gene: TRBJ2-5
d_gene: TRBD2
abundance: few
v_gene: TRBV15

CDR3aa: CASRRTGPITTSSYEQYF
CDR3nt: TGTGCCAGTCGGCGGACAGGACCAATTACCACCAGCTCCTACGAGCAGTACTTC
j_gene: TRBJ2-7
d_gene: TRBD1
abundance: few
v_gene: TRBV2

CDR3aa: CASTQTGSAGEKLFF
CDR3nt: TGTGCCAGCACCCAAACGGGGTCGGCGGGTGAAAAACTGTTTTTT
j_gene: TRBJ1-4
d_gene: .
abundance: few
v_gene: TRBV2

CDR3aa: CASSVGGVRTDNEQFF
CDR3nt: TGTGCCAGCAGCGTAGGTGGGGTCCGGACAGACAATGAGCAGTTCTTC
j_gene: TRBJ2-1
d_gene: .
abundance: .
v_gene: TRBV9

CDR3aa: CASSPGQPLTWEPQHF
CDR3nt: TGCGCCAGCAGCCCCGGACAGCCGTTAACCTGGGAGCCCCAGCATTTT
j_gene: TRBJ1-5
d_gene: .
abundance: few
v_gene: TRBV5-1

CDR3aa: CASSPGVNQPQHF
CDR3nt: TGTGCCAGCAGCCCAGGGGTAAATCAGCCCCAGCATTTT
j_gene: TRBJ1-5
d_gene: .
abundance: .
v_gene: TRBV5-4

CDR3aa: CVSSAGQLYEQYF
CDR3nt: TGCGTCAGCAGCGCCGGACAGCTCTACGAGCAGTACTTC
j_gene: TRBJ2-7
d_gene: .
abundance: .
v_gene: TRBV5-1

CDR3aa: CASTTGTGLDGTEAFF
CDR3nt: TGTGCCAGCACCACCGGGACAGGGCTTGACGGCACTGAAGCTTTCTTT
j_gene: TRBJ1-1
d_gene: TRBD1
abundance: few
v_gene: TRBV7-9

CDR3aa: CASSFGENEKLFF
CDR3nt: TGTGCCAGCAGTTTCGGAGAAAATGAAAAACTGTTTTTT
j_gene: TRBJ1-4
d_gene: .
abundance: .
v_gene: TRBV28

CDR3aa: CASRITSGGFTGELFF
CDR3nt: TGTGCCAGTAGGATTACTAGCGGGGGGTTCACCGGGGAGCTGTTTTTT
j_gene: TRBJ2-2
d_gene: TRBD2
abundance: few
v_gene: TRBV19

CDR3aa: CASSTRRTGNTEAFF
CDR3nt: TGTGCCAGTAGTACAAGAAGGACAGGGAACACTGAAGCTTTCTTT
j_gene: TRBJ1-1
d_gene: TRBD1
abundance: few
v_gene: TRBV19

CDR3aa: CASSLGSRSYEQYF
CDR3nt: TGTGCCAGCAGCTTAGGTAGTCGGTCCTACGAGCAGTACTTC
j_gene: TRBJ2-7
d_gene: .
abundance: .
v_gene: TRBV7-2

CDR3aa: CASSLSGAFGELFF
CDR3nt: TGTGCCAGCAGCTTGTCAGGGGCGTTCGGGGAGCTGTTTTTT
j_gene: TRBJ2-2
d_gene: .
abundance: few
v_gene: TRBV5-4

CDR3aa: CASSINGNSNQPQHF
CDR3nt: TGTGCCAGTAGTATAAACGGGAATAGCAATCAGCCCCAGCATTTT
j_gene: TRBJ1-5
d_gene: .
abundance: .
v_gene: TRBV19

CDR3aa: CASSEITSYSYEQYF
CDR3nt: TGTGCCAGCAGTGAGATTACATCGTATTCCTACGAGCAGTACTTC
j_gene: TRBJ2-7
d_gene: .
abundance: .
v_gene: TRBV2

CDR3aa: CASSSLTDNYGYTF
CDR3nt: TGTGCCAGCAGCTCCCTGACAGACAACTATGGCTACACCTTC
j_gene: TRBJ1-2
d_gene: .
abundance: .
v_gene: TRBV5-4

CDR3aa: CASSLARELSETQYF
CDR3nt: TGTGCCAGCAGCTTGGCCAGAGAACTAAGCGAGACCCAGTACTTC
j_gene: TRBJ2-5
d_gene: .
abundance: few
v_gene: TRBV5-6

CDR3aa: CASSEGVRGLQETQYF
CDR3nt: TGTGCCAGCAGTGAAGGGGTCAGGGGGCTCCAAGAGACCCAGTACTTC
j_gene: TRBJ2-5
d_gene: TRBD1
abundance: .
v_gene: TRBV25-1

CDR3aa: CASSGTGGRTTEAFF
CDR3nt: TGCGCCAGCAGCGGGACAGGGGGCAGGACCACTGAAGCTTTCTTT
j_gene: TRBJ1-1
d_gene: TRBD1
abundance: .
v_gene: TRBV4-1

CDR3aa: CASRREQGARSPLHF
CDR3nt: TGTGCCAGCAGACGGGAACAGGGGGCGAGGTCACCCCTCCACTTT
j_gene: TRBJ1-6
d_gene: TRBD1
abundance: few
v_gene: TRBV7-2

CDR3aa: CASSLGLADYNEQFF
CDR3nt: TGTGCCAGCAGCTTAGGACTAGCGGATTACAATGAGCAGTTCTTC
j_gene: TRBJ2-1
d_gene: TRBD2
abundance: .
v_gene: TRBV7-3

CDR3aa: CASSLGVAGYNEQFF
CDR3nt: TGTGCCAGCAGCTTAGGGGTAGCGGGGTACAATGAGCAGTTCTTC
j_gene: TRBJ2-1
d_gene: TRBD2
abundance: .
v_gene: TRBV7-7

CDR3aa: CAISESGLVLGEQFF
CDR3nt: TGTGCCATCAGTGAGTCGGGACTAGTCTTGGGTGAGCAGTTCTTC
j_gene: TRBJ2-1
d_gene: TRBD2
abundance: few
v_gene: TRBV10-3

CDR3aa: CASSESDREEKLFF
CDR3nt: TGTGCCAGCAGTGAATCTGACCGGGAGGAAAAACTGTTTTTT
j_gene: TRBJ1-4
d_gene: .
abundance: .
v_gene: TRBV25-1